These 14 T cell receptor beta chains were all obtained from the same sample, sequenced in a study of long-term antiretroviral therapy in people with HIV. The immunoSEQ assay was v3.0, run at survey level. The table came from immunoSEQ multiplex PCR; TCRdb's copy has only in-frame clones and leaves some out. The sample lists some 17,000 clones, approximately 80% occurring once. The sequencing used unsorted PBMCs, collected 0.1 years before starting antiretroviral therapy. The receptor set was obtained from a man between 18 and 29 years old with HIV.

The DNA for the CDR3 is TGCGCCAGCAGATTCACCCATGGGCTAGCGGGAGTTGATACGCAGTATTTT. Translating it yields CASRFTHGLAGVDTQYF. This chain connects TRBV5-1 to TRBJ2-3; 10 nucleotides align to TRBD2. This CDR3 spans 17 amino acids. V lost 5 bases and J lost 6; bases outside the gene matches: 15. Germline lookup yields CDR1 SGHRS and CDR2 YFSETQ.

This clone came up a few times. V usage is TRBV29-1 and J usage is TRBJ1-2; the match to TRBD1 covers 7 bases. In germline, CDR1 is SQVTM, CDR2 ANQGSEA. The CDR3 spans 13 residues. V was clipped by 6 bases and J by 8 bases; unmatched bases: 12. The CDR3 is CSVLEQGLNGYTF. The CDR3 DNA is TGCAGCGTCTTAGAACAGGGGCTTAACGGCTACACCTTC.

This clone was found a few times. The rearrangement uses TRBV4-2 and TRBJ2-7, with D perhaps being TRBD1 or TRBD2 (6 bases each). This CDR3 is built from 17 residues. Germline V lookup: CDR1 LGHNA, CDR2 YNFKEQ. V lost 0 bases to trimming and J lost 0 bases, with 15 bases between them. DNA of the CDR3: TGTGCCAGCAGCCAAGATGCTGGGGGGCCGAGCTCCTACGAGCAGTACTTC. Its translation: CASSQDAGGPSSYEQYF.

For the CDR3, the DNA is TGTGCCAGCAGCCCTCGGCAGGGGGTGGGAGATACGCAGTATTTT. This sequence encodes CASSPRQGVGDTQYF. This chain joins TRBV7-3 and TRBJ2-3, with 7 bases lining up with TRBD1. The CDR3 has 15 amino acids. V trimming: 5 bases; J trimming: 5 bases; junction bases outside the gene matches: 10. The germline V gene encodes CDR1 SGHTA and CDR2 FQGTGA.

V and J are TRBV6-5 and TRBJ2-1; the D gene is possibly TRBD1 (6 bases). In germline, CDR1 is MNHEY, CDR2 SVGAGI. V lost 3 bases, J lost 10 bases, and 13 bases lay in between. This CDR3 region has 13 residues. In DNA form, the CDR3 reads TGTGCCAGCAGTTATTTACAGGGCAACGAGCAGTTCTTC. Residues: CASSYLQGNEQFF.

V usage is TRBV7-9 and J usage is TRBJ1-2; D not certain. V lost 1 base and J lost 8, with 11 bases in between. The CDR3 is 13 residues long. CDR1 is SEHNR, CDR2 FQNEAQ, per germline (reference sequence). CDR3 sequence (DNA): TGTGCCAGCAGCTTAGTGGACGGAGCGGGCTACACCTTC. This codes for CASSLVDGAGYTF.

V gene TRBV11-2 combines with J gene TRBJ1-2; tentatively, D is TRBD1 (6 bases). The CDR3 is 13 amino acids. Trimming left V 5 bases short and J 8 bases short, with 15 bases between. Per the germline V gene, CDR1 is SGHAT and CDR2 is FQNNGV. The CDR3 spells CASSEYRAWGYTF. The CDR3 DNA reads as TGTGCCAGCAGCGAATACAGGGCCTGGGGCTACACCTTC.

V usage is TRBV27 and J usage is TRBJ2-7, with D perhaps TRBD1 (5 bases). The CDR3 is made up of 15 amino acids. V was clipped by 8 bases and J by 0 bases, with 17 bases between them. Germline V gives CDR1 MNHEY, CDR2 SMNVEV (reference sequence). CDR3 DNA sequence: TGTGCCAGCGGTCTTAGACCTGACAGCTCCTACGAGCAGTACTTC. It codes for CASGLRPDSSYEQYF.

This clone was observed once. This chain uses TRBV19 with TRBJ1-2, with a weak D call TRBD1 (6 bases). The V end lost 7 bases, the J end lost 2 bases, and 20 bases lay between the germline ends. CDR3 length equals 16 residues. Germline-derived CDR1 and CDR2 are LNHDA and SQIVND (reference sequence). The CDR3 loop reads CASTTPMGGRNYGYTF. CDR3 bases: TGTGCCAGTACCACCCCAATGGGGGGGCGCAACTATGGCTACACCTTC.

V and J are TRBV5-4 and TRBJ1-2; D perhaps matches TRBD1 (5 bases). Trimming cost V 6 bases and J 1 base, with 7 bases left between them. The CDR3 runs 12 residues. The V gene's germline CDR1 is SGHNT and CDR2 YYREEE (reference sequence). The CDR3 region has the DNA TGTGCCAGCACAGGGCTTAACTATGGCTACACCTTC. This codes for CASTGLNYGYTF. Full variable domain (rest looked up from reference TRBV5-4 and TRBJ1-2): ETGVTQSPTHLIKTRGQQVTLRCSSQSGHNTVSWYQQALGQGPQFIFQYYREEENGRGNFPPRFSGLQFPNYSSELNVNALELDDSALYLCASTGLNYGYTFGSGTRLTVV.

The chain employs TRBV25-1 and TRBJ2-3; D is perhaps TRBD1 or TRBD2 (6 bases each). The V and J ends lost 5 bases and 3 bases respectively, with 15 bases between them. This CDR3 comprises 15 residues. Germline CDR1 MGHDK, CDR2 SYGVNS. The CDR3 region is CASSLGAGPTDTQYF. CDR3 sequence (DNA): TGTGCCAGCAGTTTGGGGGCGGGGCCGACAGATACGCAGTATTTT.

The rearrangement uses TRBV19 and TRBJ2-2; TRBD2 matches at 7 bases. Germline CDR1 reads LNHDA; CDR2 reads SQIVND (reference sequence). The length of the CDR3 is 13 residues. V lost 7 bases to trimming and J lost 5 bases; unmatched junction nucleotides: 4. CDR3 sequence: CASTMGGTGELFF. CDR3 coding DNA: TGTGCCAGTACCATGGGGGGGACCGGGGAGCTGTTTTTT.

The V and J genes are TRBV5-8 and TRBJ1-4, with TRBD1 matching over 12 bases. J lost 8 bases, V lost 3 bases, and 5 bases had no gene match. CDR1 and CDR2 from the germline V gene are SGHTS and YDEGEE. CDR3 size: 15 residues. The CDR3 here is CASSWGQGATEKLFF. Written as DNA, the CDR3 is TGTGCCAGCAGCTGGGGACAGGGGGCGACGGAAAAACTGTTTTTT.

CDR3 in amino acids: CASSQALVETGELFF. The CDR3, as DNA: TGCGCCAGCAGCCAGGCGCTAGTTGAGACCGGGGAGCTGTTTTTT. The genes are TRBV5-1 and TRBJ2-2; D call uncertain. The CDR3 totals 15 residues. Trimming pared 4 bases from V and 5 bases from J, leaving 15 bases between. From germline, CDR1 is SGHRS and CDR2 YFSETQ. The full variable domain, with the rest looked up from reference TRBV5-1 and TRBJ2-2, is KAGVTQTPRYLIKTRGQQVTLSCSPISGHRSVSWYQQTPGQGLQFLFEYFSETQRNKGNFPGRFSGRQFSNSRSEMNVSTLELGDSALYLCASSQALVETGELFFGEGSRLTVL.